The entry below describes one TCR beta chain. The antigen remains unidentified. The data stem from a study of monozygotic twins with inflammatory bowel disease. Study-wide points: Other individuals had fewer clonotypes in common with IBD patients than with healthy twins, especially with disease activity. T cell subtypes that differed could not be told apart.

Researchers collected about 2.5 ml of blood per donor. The CDR3 extends over 14 amino acids. Germline V gene data show CDR1 as SGHTA and CDR2 as FQGTGA. TCRalpha along with TCRbeta cDNA was subjected to two nested PCRs lasting roughly 16 and 10 cycles. TCRdb re-called the 5' RACE reads, yielding one record per CDR3 amino acid sequence without DNA. The sample has approximately 380,000 distinct CDR3 sequences. The receptor was isolated from a human donor with ulcerative colitis or Crohn's disease, or a healthy co-twin of an affected twin (not recorded which). This chain uses TRBV7-3 with TRBJ2-3; the D gene TCRdb calls, TRBD2, cannot be checked with no DNA. Sequenced: blood. The CDR3 is CASSLIGGPDTQYF.